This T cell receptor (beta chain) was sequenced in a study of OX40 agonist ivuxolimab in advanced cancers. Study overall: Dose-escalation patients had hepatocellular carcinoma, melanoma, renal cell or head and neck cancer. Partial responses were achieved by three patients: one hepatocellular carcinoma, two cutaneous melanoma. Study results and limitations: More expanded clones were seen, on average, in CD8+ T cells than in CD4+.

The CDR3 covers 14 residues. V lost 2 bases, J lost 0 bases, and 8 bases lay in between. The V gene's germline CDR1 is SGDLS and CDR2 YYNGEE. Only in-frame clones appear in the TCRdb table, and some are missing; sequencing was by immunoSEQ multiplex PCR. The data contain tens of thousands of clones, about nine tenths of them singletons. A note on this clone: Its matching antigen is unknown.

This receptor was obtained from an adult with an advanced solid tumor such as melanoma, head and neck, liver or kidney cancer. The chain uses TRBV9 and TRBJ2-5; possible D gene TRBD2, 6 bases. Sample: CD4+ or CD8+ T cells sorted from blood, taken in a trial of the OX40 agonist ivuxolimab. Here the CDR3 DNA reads TGTGCCAGCAGCGTTGGAGGGAACCAAGAGACCCAGTACTTC. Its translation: CASSVGGNQETQYF.